Following are 23 T cell receptor beta chains from one sample sequenced in a study of spatial heterogeneity in lung cancer. General study findings and limits: How many expanded intratumoral alpha and beta TCRs were present tracked the tumor mutation count, which was a count of nonsynonymous mutations.

The time point is: sample taken at primary tumor resection. Their recognized antigens are unknown. TCRdb used MiXCR to reprocess the 5' RACE reads, holding one entry per CDR3 protein. The profile covers about 9,200 distinct CDR3 sequences, with around 8.4% appearing a single time and over 20% taken by the ten largest. The material sequenced was lung tumor tissue, taken at surgery. These receptors all stem from a male donor with early-stage non-small cell lung cancer.

This clonotype was counted ten times or more. V usage is TRBV4-3 and J usage is TRBJ2-7, with 8 positions matching TRBD2. The CDR3 is 18 residues long. Germline values: CDR1 LGHNA, CDR2 YSLEER. Trimming cost V 1 base and J 0 bases; bases outside gene matches: 11. CDR3: CASSQGRTAGATSYEQYF. The DNA of the CDR3 is TGCGCCAGCAGCCAAGGACGTACAGCGGGGGCAACCTCCTACGAGCAGTACTTC.

This clonotype has a count of ten or more. The V call is TRBV6-1, the J call TRBJ1-1, with a weak D call TRBD1 (5 bases). CDR1 is MNHNS, CDR2 SASEGT, per germline. The CDR3 sequence is 12 residues long. Deletions cut 5 bases from V and 4 bases from J, with 8 bases between. This CDR3 is CASSWGPTEAFF. The CDR3, as DNA: TGTGCCAGCAGTTGGGGACCCACTGAAGCTTTCTTT.

This chain links TRBV5-8 with TRBJ1-5, with D unresolved. The V end lost 7 bases, the J end lost 0 bases, and 11 bases lay between the germline ends. CDR3 length equals 14 residues. Per germline, CDR1 SGHTS and CDR2 YDEGEE. The CDR3 DNA follows: TGTGCCAGCCCACCCAGATATAGCAATCAGCCCCAGCATTTT. Translated, it gives CASPPRYSNQPQHF.

This clonotype was seen many times. The V call is TRBV11-2, the J call TRBJ1-1, with 7 bases lining up with TRBD1. This CDR3 spans 14 amino acids. J was trimmed by 6 bases and V by 6 bases; bases with no gene match: 10. The germline gives CDR1 SGHAT, CDR2 FQNNGV. The CDR3 loop reads CASRVTGLFAEAFF. CDR3 coding DNA: TGTGCCAGCAGGGTGACAGGGTTATTTGCTGAAGCTTTCTTT.

This clonotype was detected ten times or more. V gene TRBV7-3 combines with J gene TRBJ2-7, with D unclear. The CDR3 spans 13 residues. Germline lookup yields CDR1 SGHTA and CDR2 FQGTGA. V lost 1 base and J 6 bases, leaving 10 bases between the germline ends. CDR3 sequence: CASSLRPVGEQYF. CDR3 sequence (DNA): TGTGCCAGCAGCTTAAGGCCCGTTGGCGAGCAGTACTTC.

This clonotype has ten or more counts. The J gene is TRBJ1-4, the V gene TRBV30; 7 bases agree with TRBD1. Germline CDR1 GTSNPN, CDR2 SVGIG (reference sequence). The CDR3 is 14 residues long. J was trimmed by 0 bases and V by 5 bases; bases with no gene match: 3. The CDR3 is CAWGTAPTNEKLFF. DNA for the CDR3: TGTGCCTGGGGGACAGCCCCAACTAATGAAAAACTGTTTTTT.

In its sample, this clonotype was seen a few times. The CDR3 nucleotides are TGCAGCGTTGAAGAAAGGAACACCGGGGAGCTGTTTTTT. It translates to CSVEERNTGELFF. V is TRBV29-1 and J is TRBJ2-2; D is unresolved. V was clipped by 0 bases and J by 1 base, with 3 bases between them. This CDR3 comprises 13 residues. Looked up from germline, CDR1 is SQVTM and CDR2 is ANQGSEA.

This clonotype was seen only a few times. The chain links TRBV6-6 to TRBJ1-1; possible D gene TRBD1, 5 bases. Trimming pared 4 bases from V and 3 bases from J, leaving 6 bases between. The CDR3 covers 12 residues. Germline lookup yields CDR1 MNHNY and CDR2 SVGAGI (reference sequence). The CDR3 DNA reads TGTGCCAGCAGTTGGGGGGACACTGAAGCTTTCTTT. Translating it yields CASSWGDTEAFF.

The table lists this clonotype with many counts. The CDR3: CASSRTSGYNEQFF. Written as DNA, the CDR3 is TGTGCCAGCAGCCGGACTAGCGGTTACAATGAGCAGTTCTTC. The gene calls are TRBV11-3 and TRBJ2-1; 10 bases agree with TRBD2. The CDR3 consists of 14 residues. J gave up 4 bases and V 5 bases, and 2 bases lay outside the gene matches. Germline loops: CDR1 SGHNT, CDR2 YENEEA.

This clonotype has a count of ten or more. J is TRBJ1-2 and V is TRBV29-1; D is perhaps TRBD1 (5 bases). V lost 2 bases to trimming and J lost 6 bases, with 10 bases between them. Germline loops: CDR1 SQVTM, CDR2 ANQGSEA. The CDR3 runs 12 residues. CDR3 protein: CSVEKGLDGYTF. The DNA for the CDR3 is TGCAGCGTTGAAAAGGGACTGGATGGCTACACCTTC.

This clonotype was seen at least ten times. CDR3 nucleotide sequence: TGTGCCAGCAGTTACCGGAACACGTTAAATTACGAGCAGTACTTC. It is translated as CASSYRNTLNYEQYF. V gene TRBV6-6 combines with J gene TRBJ2-7; D not resolved. Trimming pared 2 bases from V and 4 bases from J, leaving 15 bases between. The CDR3 is 15 amino acids. In germline, CDR1 is MNHNY, CDR2 SVGAGI (reference sequence).

This clonotype was seen at least ten times. The rearrangement joins TRBV15 to TRBJ2-7; D is perhaps TRBD2 (6 bases). CDR3 size: 17 residues. Per the germline V gene, CDR1 is LNHNV and CDR2 is YYDKDF (reference sequence). V was pared by 0 bases and J by 5 bases, with 20 bases between. Here the CDR3 DNA reads TGTGCCACCAGCAGAGATATCGGTGGAGGAGGGAGGAACGAGCAGTACTTC. Residues: CATSRDIGGGGRNEQYF. The full variable domain, rest sourced from reference TRBV15 and TRBJ2-7, is DAMVIQNPRYQVTQFGKPVTLSCSQTLNHNVMYWYQQKSSQAPKLLFHYYDKDFNNEADTPDNFQSRRPNTSFCFLDIRSPGLGDTAMYLCATSRDIGGGGRNEQYFGPGTRLTVT.

This clonotype was observed at least ten times. V and J are TRBV3-1 and TRBJ2-1, with D hard to call. Between the trimmed V and J ends, which lost 1 base and 7 bases, there was a span of 14 bases. In germline, CDR1 is LGHDT, CDR2 YNNKEL (reference sequence). This CDR3 region has 15 residues. CDR3 in DNA: TGTGCCAGCAGCCAAGGGGTAGGACCGCGAAATGAGCAGTTCTTC. Its protein is CASSQGVGPRNEQFF.

Within the sample, this clonotype is medium-sized. This rearrangement joins TRBV2 to TRBJ2-7; the D gene is possibly TRBD1 (6 bases). The CDR3 totals 13 residues. V lost 10 bases and J 5 bases, leaving 18 bases between the germline ends. Germline-derived CDR1 and CDR2 are SNHLY and FYNNEI. The CDR3 reads CATGQLQPNEQYF. In nucleotides, the CDR3 is TGTGCCACAGGACAGCTTCAACCTAACGAGCAGTACTTC.

V usage is TRBV13 and J usage is TRBJ2-3; 9 nucleotides line up with TRBD1. The CDR3 consists of 14 residues. The germline V gene encodes CDR1 PRHDT and CDR2 FYEKMQ (reference sequence). V dropped 4 bases and J dropped 3; count of bases not matched to a gene: 2. The CDR3 DNA reads as TGTGCCAGCAGCTACAGGGGGCGGACAGATACGCAGTATTTT. Translating gives CASSYRGRTDTQYF.

Within the sample, this clonotype is medium-sized (0.01 to 0.1%). V is TRBV3-1 and J is TRBJ1-5; no reliable D call. The V and J ends lost 0 bases and 7 bases respectively, with 16 bases between them. CDR1 is LGHDT, CDR2 YNNKEL, per germline (reference sequence). This CDR3 region has 16 residues. Here the CDR3 reads CASSQDVVGRGQPQHF. In nucleotides, the CDR3 is TGTGCCAGCAGCCAAGACGTCGTAGGGAGAGGGCAGCCCCAGCATTTT.

This clonotype was seen a few times. The chain carries TRBV24-1 and TRBJ2-3; TRBD1 matches at 9 bases. The trim removed 10 bases at V and 4 bases at J, leaving 11 bases unmatched. CDR3 length: 15 residues. Germline assignment: CDR1 KGHDR and CDR2 SFDVKD. CDR3 protein: CATRLTGGSADTQYF. The CDR3 DNA follows: TGTGCCACACGGCTAACAGGGGGCAGCGCAGATACGCAGTATTTT.

This clonotype was recorded many times. The J gene is TRBJ1-3, the V gene TRBV27, with 9 nucleotides matching TRBD1. CDR1 MNHEY and CDR2 SMNVEV come from the germline V gene (reference sequence). The CDR3 extends over 15 amino acids. V shed 5 bases and J 2 bases; nucleotides not matched to a gene: 4. This CDR3 is CASSPWDRAGNTIYF. In DNA, the CDR3 is TGTGCCAGCAGTCCTTGGGACAGGGCTGGAAACACCATATATTTT.

This clonotype showed up many times. This chain links TRBV20-1 with TRBJ2-5; D unresolved. The CDR3 has 12 residues. Trimming removed 7 bases from V and 3 bases from J, with 12 bases in between. Germline CDR1 and CDR2: DFQATT and SNEGSKA (reference sequence). This chain's CDR3 is CSGIPLEETQYF. The CDR3 DNA reads TGCAGTGGCATCCCGCTAGAAGAGACCCAGTACTTC.

This clonotype was seen repeatedly, ten times or more. The chain employs TRBV20-1 and TRBJ1-5, with D possibly being TRBD1 (5 bases). The length of the CDR3 is 16 residues. Deletions cut 0 bases from V and 1 base from J, with 13 bases between. Germline V gives CDR1 DFQATT, CDR2 SNEGSKA (reference sequence). The CDR3 sequence: CSARDGRQGSNQPQHF. The CDR3 bases are TGCAGTGCTAGAGATGGGAGGCAGGGAAGCAATCAGCCCCAGCATTTT.

The table lists this clonotype with many counts. The J gene is TRBJ1-2, the V gene TRBV7-2; TRBD1 aligns across 10 bases. This CDR3 region has 15 residues. With 5 bases clipped from V and 5 bases from J, the junction kept 8 bases outside the gene matches. Germline V lookup: CDR1 SGHTA, CDR2 FQGNSA. CDR3 sequence (DNA): TGTGCCAGCAGCCCAGACAGGGGGCGAGAATATGGCTACACCTTC. Residues: CASSPDRGREYGYTF.

This clonotype was recorded at least ten times. The J gene is TRBJ2-1, the V gene TRBV9; the match to TRBD2 covers 7 bases. CDR1 SGDLS and CDR2 YYNGEE come from the germline V gene. J gave up 3 bases and V 6 bases, and 9 bases lay outside the gene matches. The CDR3 length is 15 residues. In DNA, the CDR3 is TGTGCCAGCAACTTGGGAACTAGCGACTACAATGAGCAGTTCTTC. It translates to CASNLGTSDYNEQFF.

This clonotype was seen a few times. The rearrangement uses TRBV19 and TRBJ1-5; maybe TRBD1 (5 bases). V was shortened by 3 bases and J by 7 bases, with 10 bases between the two germline ends. Per germline, CDR1 LNHDA and CDR2 SQIVND (reference sequence). The CDR3 contains 13 residues. The CDR3 protein is CASSMGGEQPQHF. The CDR3 DNA follows: TGTGCCAGTAGTATGGGGGGTGAGCAGCCCCAGCATTTT.